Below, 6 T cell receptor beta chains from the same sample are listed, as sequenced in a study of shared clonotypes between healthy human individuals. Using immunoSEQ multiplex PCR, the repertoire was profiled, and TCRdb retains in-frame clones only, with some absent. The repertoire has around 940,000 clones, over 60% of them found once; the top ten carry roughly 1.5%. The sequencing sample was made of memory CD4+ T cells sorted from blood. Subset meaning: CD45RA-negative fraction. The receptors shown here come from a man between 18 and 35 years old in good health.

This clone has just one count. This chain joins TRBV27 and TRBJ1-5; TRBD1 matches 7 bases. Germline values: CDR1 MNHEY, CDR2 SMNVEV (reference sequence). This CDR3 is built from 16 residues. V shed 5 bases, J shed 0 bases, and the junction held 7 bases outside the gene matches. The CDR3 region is CASSTRQGYSNQPQHF. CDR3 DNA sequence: TGTGCCAGCAGTACCCGACAGGGCTATAGCAATCAGCCCCAGCATTTT.

DNA of the CDR3: TGTGCCTGTTCGATCGGACAGAACAATCAGCCCCAGCATTTT. It is translated as CACSIGQNNQPQHF. The rearrangement joins TRBV30 to TRBJ1-5, with D perhaps TRBD1 (6 bases). The CDR3 contains 14 residues. CDR1 is GTSNPN, CDR2 SVGIG, per germline (reference sequence). V lost 6 bases and J 3 bases, leaving 15 bases between the germline ends. Supplemented by reference TRBV30 and TRBJ1-5, the full variable domain reads SQTIHQWPATLVQPVGSPLSLECTVEGTSNPNLYWYRQAAGRGLQLLFYSVGIGQISSEVPQNLSASRPQDRQFILSSKKLLLSDSGFYLCACSIGQNNQPQHFGDGTRLSIL.

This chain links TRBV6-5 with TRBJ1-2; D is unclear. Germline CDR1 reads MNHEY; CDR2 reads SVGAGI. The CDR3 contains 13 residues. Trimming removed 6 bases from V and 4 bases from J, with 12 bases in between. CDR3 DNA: TGTGCCAGCAGCGCCCCAGGATTCTATGGCTACACCTTC. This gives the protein CASSAPGFYGYTF.

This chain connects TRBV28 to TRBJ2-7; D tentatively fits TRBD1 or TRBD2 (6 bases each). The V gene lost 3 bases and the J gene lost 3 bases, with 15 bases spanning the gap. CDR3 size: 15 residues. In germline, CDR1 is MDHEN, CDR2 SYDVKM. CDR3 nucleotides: TGTGCCAGCAGTTTTGGGGGGCTAGGATTCTACGAGCAGTACTTC. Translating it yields CASSFGGLGFYEQYF. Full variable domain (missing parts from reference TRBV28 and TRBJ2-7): DVKVTQSSRYLVKRTGEKVFLECVQDMDHENMFWYRQDPGLGLRLIYFSYDVKMKEKGDIPEGYSVSREKKERFSLILESASTNQTSMYLCASSFGGLGFYEQYFGPGTRLTVT.

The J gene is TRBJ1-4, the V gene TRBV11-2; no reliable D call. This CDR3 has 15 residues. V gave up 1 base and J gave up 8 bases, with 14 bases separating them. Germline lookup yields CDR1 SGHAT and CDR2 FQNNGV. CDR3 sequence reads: CASSLGVTREEKLFF. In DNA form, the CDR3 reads TGTGCCAGCAGCTTAGGAGTGACAAGGGAAGAAAAACTGTTTTTT.

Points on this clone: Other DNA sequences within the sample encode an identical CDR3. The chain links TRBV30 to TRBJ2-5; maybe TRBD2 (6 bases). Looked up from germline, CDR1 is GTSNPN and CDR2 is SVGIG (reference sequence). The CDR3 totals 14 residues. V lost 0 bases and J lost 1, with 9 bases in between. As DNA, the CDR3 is TGTGCCTGGAGTGTAGGTAGCGGCCAAGAGACCCAGTACTTC. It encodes CAWSVGSGQETQYF.